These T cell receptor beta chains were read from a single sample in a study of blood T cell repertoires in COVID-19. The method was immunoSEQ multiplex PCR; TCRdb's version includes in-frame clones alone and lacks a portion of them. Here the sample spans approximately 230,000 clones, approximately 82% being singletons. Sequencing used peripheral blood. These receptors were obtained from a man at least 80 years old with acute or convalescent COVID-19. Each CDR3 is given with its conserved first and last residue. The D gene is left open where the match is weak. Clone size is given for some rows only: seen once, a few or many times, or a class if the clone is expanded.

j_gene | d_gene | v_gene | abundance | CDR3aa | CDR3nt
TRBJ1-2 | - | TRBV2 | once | CASSDGGGINYGYTF | TGTGCCAGCAGTGACGGGGGGGGCATTAACTATGGCTACACCTTC
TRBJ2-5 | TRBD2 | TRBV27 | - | CASSGGGNQYF | TGTGCCAGCAGCGGGGGGGGAAACCAGTACTTC
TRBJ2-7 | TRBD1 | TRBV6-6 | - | CASSSDRSSYEQYF | TGTGCCAGCAGTTCGGACAGGAGCTCCTACGAGCAGTACTTC
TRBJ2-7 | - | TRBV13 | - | CASSPRGSNEQYF | TGTGCCAGCAGCCCTCGGGGTAGCAACGAGCAGTACTTC
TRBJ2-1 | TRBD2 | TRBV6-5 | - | CASSFGTSDHNEQFF | TGTGCCAGCAGTTTTGGGACTAGCGACCACAATGAGCAGTTCTTC
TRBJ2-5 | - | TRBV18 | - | CASSRPKGGETQYF | TGTGCCAGCTCTAGACCTAAGGGCGGGGAGACCCAGTACTTC
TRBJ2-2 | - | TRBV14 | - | CASRHRDLNTGELFF | TGTGCCAGCAGACACCGGGATCTCAACACCGGGGAGCTGTTTTTT
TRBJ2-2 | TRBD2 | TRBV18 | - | CASTRVAGTNTGELFF | TGTGCCAGCACCAGGGTAGCGGGGACGAACACCGGGGAGCTGTTTTTT
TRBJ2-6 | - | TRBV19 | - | CASSIVQGPSGANVLTF | TGTGCCAGTAGTATAGTTCAGGGCCCCTCTGGGGCCAACGTCCTGACTTTC
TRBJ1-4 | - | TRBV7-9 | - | CASSLNQGPGNEKLFF | TGTGCCAGCAGCCTTAATCAGGGGCCGGGTAATGAAAAACTGTTTTTT
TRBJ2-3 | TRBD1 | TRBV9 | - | CASSVTGIGTNTQYF | TGTGCCAGCAGCGTGACAGGGATTGGCACAAATACGCAGTATTTT
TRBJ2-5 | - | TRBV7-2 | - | CASSNSGRKTQYF | TGTGCCAGCAGCAACAGCGGACGCAAAACCCAGTACTTC
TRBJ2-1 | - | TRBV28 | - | CAHRASPSYNEQFF | TGTGCTCACCGAGCGAGCCCCTCCTACAATGAGCAGTTCTTC
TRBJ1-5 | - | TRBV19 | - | CASSRGGNQPQHF | TGTGCCAGTAGCCGGGGAGGGAATCAGCCCCAGCATTTT
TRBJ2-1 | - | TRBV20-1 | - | CSASPAAGYNEQFF | TGCAGTGCTAGTCCGGCGGCGGGGTACAATGAGCAGTTCTTC
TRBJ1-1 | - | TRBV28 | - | CASSLGGTGEAFF | TGTGCCAGCAGTTTGGGAGGGACGGGGGAAGCTTTCTTT
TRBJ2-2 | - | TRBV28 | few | CASRMGGFGELFF | TGTGCCAGCAGGATGGGAGGATTCGGGGAGCTGTTTTTT
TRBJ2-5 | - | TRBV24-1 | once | CATSDRGAGRETQYF | TGTGCCACCAGTGATCGGGGGGCCGGACGAGAGACCCAGTACTTC
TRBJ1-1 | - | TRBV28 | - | CASTSGHLNTEAFF | TGTGCCAGCACCTCGGGACACCTGAACACTGAAGCTTTCTTT
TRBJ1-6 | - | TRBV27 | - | CASSLRSYNSPLHF | TGTGCCAGCAGTTTACGCTCCTATAATTCACCCCTCCACTTT
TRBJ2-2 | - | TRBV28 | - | CASSLVSEVNTGELFF | TGTGCCAGCAGTTTGGTTAGCGAGGTGAACACCGGGGAGCTGTTTTTT
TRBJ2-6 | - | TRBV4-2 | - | CASREGGSGANVLTF | TGTGCCAGCAGGGAAGGGGGATCTGGGGCCAACGTCCTGACTTTC
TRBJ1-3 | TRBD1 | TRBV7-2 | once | CASSLAIGTGIGNTIYF | TGTGCCAGCAGCTTAGCCATCGGGACAGGGATTGGGAACACCATATATTTT
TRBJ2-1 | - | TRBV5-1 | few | CASSLMGRNEQFF | TGCGCCAGCAGCTTGATGGGGCGCAATGAGCAGTTCTTC
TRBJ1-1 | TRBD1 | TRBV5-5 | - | CASSSTGGLNTEAFF | TGTGCCAGCAGCAGCACAGGGGGCTTAAACACTGAAGCTTTCTTT
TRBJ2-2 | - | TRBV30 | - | CAWTGTLNTGELFF | TGTGCCTGGACCGGGACATTGAACACCGGGGAGCTGTTTTTT
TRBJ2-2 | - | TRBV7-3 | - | CASSSSRATGELFF | TGTGCCAGCAGCTCGTCCAGAGCGACCGGGGAGCTGTTTTTT
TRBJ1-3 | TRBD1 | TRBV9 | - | CASSRDRGLSGNTIYF | TGTGCCAGCAGCCGGGACAGGGGCCTCTCTGGAAACACCATATATTTT
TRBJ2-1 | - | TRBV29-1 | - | CSANRAYNEQFF | TGCAGCGCAAACAGGGCCTACAATGAGCAGTTCTTC
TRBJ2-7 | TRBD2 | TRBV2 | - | CASSPGLAATYEQYF | TGTGCCAGCAGCCCTGGACTAGCGGCCACCTACGAGCAGTACTTC
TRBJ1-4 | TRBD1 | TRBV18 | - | CASSPPNRGKDEKLFF | TGTGCCAGCTCACCACCTAACAGGGGCAAGGATGAAAAACTGTTTTTT
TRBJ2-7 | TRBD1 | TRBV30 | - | CAWSPGGSSYEQYF | TGTGCCTGGAGTCCAGGGGGAAGCTCCTACGAGCAGTACTTC
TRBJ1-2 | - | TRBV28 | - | CASADGNSYGYTF | TGTGCCTCCGCGGACGGGAACTCCTATGGCTACACCTTC
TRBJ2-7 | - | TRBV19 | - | CASNPTGSSYEQYF | TGTGCCAGTAACCCAACAGGGAGCTCCTACGAGCAGTACTTC
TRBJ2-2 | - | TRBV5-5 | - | CASNRQSNTGELFF | TGTGCCAGCAACCGACAGTCTAACACCGGGGAGCTGTTTTTT
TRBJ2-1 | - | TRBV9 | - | CASSVGLEKPSDEQFF | TGTGCCAGCAGCGTAGGACTGGAAAAACCCTCGGATGAGCAGTTCTTC
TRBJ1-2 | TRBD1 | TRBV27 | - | CASSFRTGSGYTF | TGTGCCAGCAGTTTTAGGACAGGGTCCGGCTACACCTTC
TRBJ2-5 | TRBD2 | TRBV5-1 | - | CASSLSTSGRETQYF | TGCGCCAGCAGCTTGTCGACTAGCGGGAGAGAGACCCAGTACTTC